This TCR beta chain is from a study of blood T cell repertoires in COVID-19. Clones were read by immunoSEQ multiplex PCR, and TCRdb kept only the in-frame ones, dropping some. The sample lists under 350,000 clones, around 89% occurring once. From germline, CDR1 is SGHTA and CDR2 FQGNSA. The CDR3 spans 14 residues. The ends were cut back, 11 bases at V and 0 bases at J, with 14 bases in the middle. Sequences were obtained from peripheral blood. The sequence was collected from a man aged 40-49 years with acute or convalescent COVID-19. The V call is TRBV7-2, the J call TRBJ1-3; no reliable D call. DNA for the CDR3: TGTGCCTCGGCTAGTTCAATCTCTGGAAACACCATATATTTT. Its translation is CASASSISGNTIYF.